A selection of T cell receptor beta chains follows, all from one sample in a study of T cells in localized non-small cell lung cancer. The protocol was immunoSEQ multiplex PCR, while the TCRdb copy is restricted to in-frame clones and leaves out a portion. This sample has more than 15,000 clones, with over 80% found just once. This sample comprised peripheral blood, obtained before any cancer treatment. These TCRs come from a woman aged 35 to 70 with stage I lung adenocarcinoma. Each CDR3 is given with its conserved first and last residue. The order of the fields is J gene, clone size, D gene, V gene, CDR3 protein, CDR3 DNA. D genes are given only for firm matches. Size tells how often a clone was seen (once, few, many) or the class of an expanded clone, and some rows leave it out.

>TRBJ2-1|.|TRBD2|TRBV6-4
CASSDSYLAGRVNEQFF
TGTGCCAGCAGTGACTCGTATCTAGCGGGACGTGTTAATGAGCAGTTCTTC
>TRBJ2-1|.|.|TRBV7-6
CASSSTAYNEQFF
TGTGCCAGCAGCTCGACGGCCTACAATGAGCAGTTCTTC
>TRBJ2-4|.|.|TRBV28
CASSLPQGIIQYF
TGTGCCAGCAGTTTACCGCAGGGGATCATTCAGTACTTC
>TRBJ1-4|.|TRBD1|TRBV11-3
CASSKPTGGKLFF
TGTGCCAGCAGCAAACCGACAGGGGGAAAACTGTTTTTT
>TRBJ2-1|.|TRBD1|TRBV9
CASSPSGTANEQFF
TGTGCCAGCAGCCCCTCCGGGACAGCCAATGAGCAGTTCTTC
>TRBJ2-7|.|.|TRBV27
CASSFGSEQYF
TGTGCCAGCAGTTTTGGGTCCGAGCAGTACTTC
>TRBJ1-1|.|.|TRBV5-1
CASSEGGNTEAFF
TGCGCCAGCAGCGAGGGAGGGAACACTGAAGCTTTCTTT
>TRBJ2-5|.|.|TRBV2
CASSWDPENYQETQYF
TGTGCCAGCAGCTGGGACCCCGAAAATTACCAAGAGACCCAGTACTTC
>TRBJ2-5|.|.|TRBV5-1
CASSSSTGGEETQYF
TGCGCCAGCAGCTCCAGCACAGGGGGGGAAGAGACCCAGTACTTC
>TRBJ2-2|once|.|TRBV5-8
CASSRAQANTGELFF
TGTGCCAGCTCCCGGGCACAGGCGAACACCGGGGAGCTGTTTTTT
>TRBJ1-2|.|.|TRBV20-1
CSARVGYGYTF
TGCAGTGCTAGAGTCGGTTATGGCTACACCTTC
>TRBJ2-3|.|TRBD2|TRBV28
CASSPPSGLTDTQYF
TGTGCCAGCAGCCCCCCTAGCGGCCTCACAGATACGCAGTATTTT
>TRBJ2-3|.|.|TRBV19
CASSIDLVRGGTDTQYF
TGTGCCAGTAGTATAGATCTGGTCAGGGGAGGGACAGATACGCAGTATTTT
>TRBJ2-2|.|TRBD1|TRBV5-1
CASSFTGQGASGELFF
TGCGCCAGCAGCTTCACCGGACAGGGGGCTAGCGGGGAGCTGTTTTTT
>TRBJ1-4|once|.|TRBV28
CASSRTVGEKLFF
TGTGCCAGCAGCCGAACGGTGGGGGAAAAACTGTTTTTT
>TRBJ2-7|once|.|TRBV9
CASSVGDSSYEQYF
TGTGCCAGCAGCGTAGGGGACTCTTCCTACGAGCAGTACTTC
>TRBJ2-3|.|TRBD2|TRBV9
CASSVSAGVNTDTQYF
TGTGCCAGCAGCGTTTCAGCGGGGGTGAACACAGATACGCAGTATTTT
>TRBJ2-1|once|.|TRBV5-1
CASSLAQSSSYNEQFF
TGCGCCAGCAGCTTGGCCCAGTCCAGCTCCTACAATGAGCAGTTCTTC
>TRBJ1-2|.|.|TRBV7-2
CATDIGDHGYTF
TGTGCCACTGATATAGGGGACCACGGCTACACCTTC
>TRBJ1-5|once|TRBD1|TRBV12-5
CASGFGQGVDQPQHF
TGTGCTAGTGGTTTTGGGCAGGGGGTAGACCAGCCCCAGCATTTT
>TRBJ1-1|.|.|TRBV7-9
CASSPRAGNTEAFF
TGTGCCAGCAGCCCCCGGGCGGGGAACACTGAAGCTTTCTTT
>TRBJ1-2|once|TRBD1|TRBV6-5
CASSLTPTGEAYGYTF
TGTGCCAGCAGTTTAACCCCGACAGGGGAAGCCTATGGCTACACCTTC
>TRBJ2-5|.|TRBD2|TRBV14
CASSTSGGETQYF
TGTGCCAGCAGCACTAGCGGGGGGGAGACCCAGTACTTC
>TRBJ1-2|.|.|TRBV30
CAWSAGTKGYTF
TGTGCCTGGAGTGCCGGGACGAAAGGCTACACCTTC
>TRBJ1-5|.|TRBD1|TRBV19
CASTRTGDRQPQHF
TGTGCCAGTACTAGGACAGGGGATCGTCAGCCCCAGCATTTT
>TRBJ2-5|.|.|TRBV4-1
CASSHHGTSQETQYF
TGCGCCAGCAGCCACCACGGGACTTCTCAAGAGACCCAGTACTTC
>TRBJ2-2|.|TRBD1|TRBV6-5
CASRRDRRTGELFF
TGTGCCAGCAGAAGGGACAGGAGAACCGGGGAGCTGTTTTTT
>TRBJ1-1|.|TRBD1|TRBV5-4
CASSPLETAGGNTEAFF
TGTGCCAGCAGCCCGCTCGAGACGGCAGGGGGGAACACTGAAGCTTTCTTT
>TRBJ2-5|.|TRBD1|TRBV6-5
CASSYSGQGVAETQYF
TGTGCCAGCAGTTACTCGGGACAGGGGGTAGCCGAGACCCAGTACTTC
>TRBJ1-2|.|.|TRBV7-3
CASSPPARAGNYGYTF
TGTGCCAGCAGCCCACCCGCCAGGGCAGGAAACTATGGCTACACCTTC
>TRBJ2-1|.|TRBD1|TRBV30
CAHTQGVGNEQFF
TGTGCCCACACACAGGGGGTGGGGAATGAGCAGTTCTTC
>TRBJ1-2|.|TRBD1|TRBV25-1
CASSEYQGAGYGYTF
TGTGCCAGCAGTGAATATCAGGGGGCTGGCTATGGCTACACCTTC
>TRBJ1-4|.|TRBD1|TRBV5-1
CASSLGQGGDEKLFF
TGCGCCAGCAGCTTGGGACAGGGGGGAGATGAAAAACTGTTTTTT
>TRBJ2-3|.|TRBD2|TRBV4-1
CASSQEGTSGRASPDTQYF
TGCGCCAGCAGCCAAGAAGGGACTAGCGGGAGGGCCTCGCCAGATACGCAGTATTTT
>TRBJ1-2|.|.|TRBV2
CASSDVGNYGYTF
TGTGCCAGCAGTGACGTGGGCAACTATGGCTACACCTTC
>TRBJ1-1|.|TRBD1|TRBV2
CASVKDRGNTEAFF
TGTGCCAGCGTTAAGGACAGGGGGAACACTGAAGCTTTCTTT
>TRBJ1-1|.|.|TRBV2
CADRGEDTEAFF
TGTGCGGACCGGGGGGAGGATACTGAAGCTTTCTTT
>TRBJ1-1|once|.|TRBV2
CASSGGGADTEAFF
TGTGCCAGCAGTGGTGGAGGGGCCGACACTGAAGCTTTCTTT
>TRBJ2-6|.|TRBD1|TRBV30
CAWSAGQGVYGANVLTF
TGTGCCTGGAGTGCCGGACAGGGGGTCTATGGGGCCAACGTCCTGACTTTC
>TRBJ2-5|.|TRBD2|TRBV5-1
CASSRRLAGSQETQYF
TGCGCCAGCAGCCGTCGACTAGCGGGGTCGCAAGAGACCCAGTACTTC